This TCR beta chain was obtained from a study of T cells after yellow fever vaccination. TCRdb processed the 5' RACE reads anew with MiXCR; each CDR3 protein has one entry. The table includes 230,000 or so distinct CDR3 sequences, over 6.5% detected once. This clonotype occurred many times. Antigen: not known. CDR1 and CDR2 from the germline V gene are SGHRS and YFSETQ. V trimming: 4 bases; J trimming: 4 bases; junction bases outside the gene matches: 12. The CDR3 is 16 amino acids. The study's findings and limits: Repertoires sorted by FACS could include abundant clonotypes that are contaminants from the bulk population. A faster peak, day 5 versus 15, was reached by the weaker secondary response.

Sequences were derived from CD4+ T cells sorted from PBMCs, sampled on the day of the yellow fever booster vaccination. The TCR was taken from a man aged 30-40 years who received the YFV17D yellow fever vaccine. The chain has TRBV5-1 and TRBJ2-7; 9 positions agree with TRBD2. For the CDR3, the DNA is TGCGCCAGCAGCGGCTCCGGGACTAGCAAACCTTACGAGCAGTACTTC. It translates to CASSGSGTSKPYEQYF. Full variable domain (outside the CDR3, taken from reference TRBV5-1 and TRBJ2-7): KAGVTQTPRYLIKTRGQQVTLSCSPISGHRSVSWYQQTPGQGLQFLFEYFSETQRNKGNFPGRFSGRQFSNSRSEMNVSTLELGDSALYLCASSGSGTSKPYEQYFGPGTRLTVT.